A single sample is the source of the 30 T cell receptor beta chains below, sequenced in a study of OX40 agonist ivuxolimab in advanced cancers. Produced via immunoSEQ multiplex PCR; TCRdb's table is partial and in-frame only. The data show some 35,000 clones, 85% seen once. The specimen was CD4+ or CD8+ T cells sorted from blood, collected in a trial of the OX40 agonist ivuxolimab. The origin of the receptors is an adult with an advanced solid tumor such as melanoma, head and neck, liver or kidney cancer.

The chain combines TRBV6-5 with TRBJ2-7, with 10 bases fitting TRBD1. Germline CDR1 reads MNHEY; CDR2 reads SVGAGI. There are 14 residues in the CDR3. V lost 6 bases, J lost 3 bases, and 5 bases stayed unmatched. The CDR3 sequence is CASRGQGVSYEQYF. The CDR3 DNA is TGTGCCAGCAGAGGACAGGGGGTGAGCTACGAGCAGTACTTC.

By proportion, this clone is medium-sized (0.01 to 0.1%). The V call is TRBV11-2, the J call TRBJ2-7; TRBD2 might be the D (5 bases). V lost 3 bases to trimming and J lost 3 bases, with 9 bases between them. The CDR3 length is 13 residues. CDR1 is SGHAT and CDR2 is FQNNGV in the germline V gene. CDR3 in amino acids: CASSFSVSYEQYF. The CDR3 nucleotides read TGTGCCAGCAGCTTTAGCGTAAGCTACGAGCAGTACTTC.

This clone was detected a few times. The chain couples TRBV11-1 to TRBJ2-5; 10 bases are shared with TRBD1. Germline lookup yields CDR1 SGHAT and CDR2 FQDESV (reference sequence). J gave up 8 bases and V 5 bases, and 11 bases lay outside the gene matches. There are 15 residues in the CDR3. The DNA of the CDR3 is TGTGCCAGCAGCCCGAGGGACAGGGACAGGGGAACCCAGTACTTC. Translation gives CASSPRDRDRGTQYF.

With respect to this clone: The germline gene is not matched at one end of the junction; a read error may be the cause. The V gene is TRBV7-7, the J gene TRBJ2-5; maybe TRBD1 (5 bases). Looked up from germline, CDR1 is SSHAT and CDR2 is FNYEAQ (reference sequence). The CDR3 is 14 amino acids. The CDR3 loop reads CASSLVGPMETQYF. In DNA, the CDR3 is TGTGCTAGCAGCTTAGTGGGGCCGATGGAGACCCAGTACTTC.

In nucleotides, the CDR3 is TGTGCCAGCAGCTTGGGGTTCGAGCAGTACTTC. Protein sequence: CASSLGFEQYF. The J gene is TRBJ2-7, the V gene TRBV5-6, with no clear D. The germline V gene encodes CDR1 SGHDT and CDR2 YYEEEE. The CDR3 totals 11 residues. Trimming cost V 0 bases and J 6 bases, with 4 bases left between them.

The chain recombines TRBV2 with TRBJ2-3, with a possible D match to TRBD2 (5 bases). Germline V CDR1 and CDR2: SNHLY, FYNNEI. Trimming took off 7 bases at V and 2 bases at J, with 13 bases between the two ends. The CDR3 has 14 amino acids. Here the CDR3 DNA reads TGTGCCAGCACAAATGAGCGGTACACAGATACGCAGTATTTT. Its translation is CASTNERYTDTQYF. The whole variable domain, filled in from reference TRBV2 and TRBJ2-3, reads EPEVTQTPSHQVTQMGQEVILRCVPISNHLYFYWYRQILGQKVEFLVSFYNNEISEKSEIFDDQFSVERPDGSNFTLKIRSTKLEDSAMYFCASTNERYTDTQYFGPGTRLTVL.

V usage is TRBV13 and J usage is TRBJ2-3; the D is unclear. This CDR3 has 14 amino acids. Germline V CDR1 and CDR2: PRHDT, FYEKMQ (reference sequence). Trimming removed 5 bases at V and 6 bases at J, with 15 bases between. As DNA, the CDR3 is TGTGCCAGCAGCGTACGCCAGGTGGGGGATACGCAGTATTTT. Protein sequence: CASSVRQVGDTQYF.

This chain joins TRBV5-1 and TRBJ2-2; 7 bases align to TRBD1. Germline CDR1 SGHRS, CDR2 YFSETQ. Unmatched junction bases numbered 2, after V lost 4 bases and J lost 8 bases. The CDR3 contains 12 residues. DNA of the CDR3: TGCGCCAGCAGCCCACAGGGGGGGGAGCTGTTTTTT. Translated: CASSPQGGELFF.

The chain combines TRBV6-5 with TRBJ2-1; 7 bases agree with TRBD2. The CDR3 is 16 amino acids. Per germline, CDR1 MNHEY and CDR2 SVGAGI. V shed 0 bases and J 5 bases; nucleotides not matched to a gene: 7. CDR3 region: CASSYSGGRSNNEQFF. The DNA for the CDR3 is TGTGCCAGCAGTTACTCGGGCGGGAGATCCAACAATGAGCAGTTCTTC.

This chain's CDR3 is CASSLGAQWAFF. The CDR3, as DNA: TGTGCCAGCAGCTTAGGGGCCCAGTGGGCTTTCTTT. V gene TRBV7-9 combines with J gene TRBJ1-1; no clear D gene. Germline V CDR1 and CDR2: SEHNR, FQNEAQ (reference sequence). The CDR3 has 12 amino acids. V was trimmed by 1 base and J by 11 bases, leaving 11 bases between them.

The DNA for the CDR3 is TGTGCCAGCAGCTCATTTCGGAGGACTAGCGGGCGCACCGGGGAGCTGTTTTTT. Translated: CASSSFRRTSGRTGELFF. This chain joins TRBV11-2 and TRBJ2-2, with 11 bases lining up with TRBD2. CDR1 and CDR2 from the germline V gene are SGHAT and FQNNGV. This CDR3 is built from 18 residues. The junction had 11 bases not matched to a gene; V was cut back by 4 bases and J by 4 bases.

This clone has more than one count but fewer than ten. This sequence joins TRBV11-2 and TRBJ2-7; D may be TRBD2 (5 bases). Trimming shortened V by 5 bases and J by 2 bases, and 13 bases separated the two germline ends. The CDR3 is 14 residues long. Germline V gives CDR1 SGHAT, CDR2 FQNNGV. CDR3 DNA: TGTGCCAGCAGCACCGCTGGCGGGCCCTACGAGCAGTACTTC. Protein product: CASSTAGGPYEQYF. The full variable domain, its missing parts supplied by reference TRBV11-2 and TRBJ2-7, is EAGVAQSPRYKIIEKRQSVAFWCNPISGHATLYWYQQILGQGPKLLIQFQNNGVVDDSQLPKDRFSAERLKGVDSTLKIQPAKLEDSAVYLCASSTAGGPYEQYFGPGTRLTVT.

V gene TRBV27 combines with J gene TRBJ1-3, with D possibly matching TRBD1 (5 bases). Trimming stripped 6 bases from V and 4 bases from J, with 10 bases between. This CDR3 contains 13 residues. The germline CDR1 and CDR2 sequences are MNHEY and SMNVEV (reference sequence). The chain's CDR3 is CASSFGGGNTIYF. The CDR3 region has the DNA TGTGCCAGCAGCTTCGGGGGGGGAAACACCATATATTTT.

The chain employs TRBV18 and TRBJ1-1, with 7 bases identical to TRBD1. V gave up 3 bases and J gave up 1 base; unmatched junction bases: 5. This CDR3 region has 15 residues. Germline CDR1 reads KGHSH; CDR2 reads LQKENI. The CDR3 region has the DNA TGTGCCAGCTCACCCCTACAGGGGCCGAACACTGAAGCTTTCTTT. It yields the protein CASSPLQGPNTEAFF.

The V call is TRBV30, the J call TRBJ2-3; 11 positions match TRBD1. CDR1 and CDR2 (germline): GTSNPN, SVGIG (reference sequence). The CDR3 is 15 amino acids. The J segment lost 4 bases and the V segment lost 0 bases, leaving 3 bases of the junction unmatched. CDR3 bases: TGTGCCTGGAGTGTACCGGGACAGGGGGCAGATACGCAGTATTTT. This codes for CAWSVPGQGADTQYF. The whole variable domain, filled in from reference TRBV30 and TRBJ2-3, reads SQTIHQWPATLVQPVGSPLSLECTVEGTSNPNLYWYRQAAGRGLQLLFYSVGIGQISSEVPQNLSASRPQDRQFILSSKKLLLSDSGFYLCAWSVPGQGADTQYFGPGTRLTVL.

V is TRBV28 and J is TRBJ1-1; D is perhaps TRBD1 (6 bases). Between the trimmed V and J ends, which lost 5 bases and 11 bases, there was a span of 15 bases. CDR1 and CDR2 (germline): MDHEN, SYDVKM. This CDR3 comprises 12 residues. The CDR3 nucleotides are TGTGCCAGCAGTGACAGTCAGGGGACGGCTTTCTTT. Its translation is CASSDSQGTAFF.

The rearrangement links TRBV5-1 to TRBJ1-2, with no clear D. This CDR3 is 14 amino acids long. V was shortened by 4 bases and J by 1 base, with 11 bases between the two germline ends. The germline gives CDR1 SGHRS, CDR2 YFSETQ. The CDR3: CASSKMDGNYGYTF. For the CDR3, the DNA is TGCGCCAGCAGCAAGATGGACGGTAACTATGGCTACACCTTC.

The chain is built from TRBV27 and TRBJ1-2; 7 nucleotides match TRBD1. Germline V gene sequence: CDR1 MNHEY, CDR2 SMNVEV (reference sequence). The CDR3 extends over 14 amino acids. V shed 6 bases and J 2 bases; nucleotides not matched to a gene: 6. CDR3 bases: TGTGCCAGCAGCCGTGACAGGGCAAACTATGGCTACACCTTC. Its protein is CASSRDRANYGYTF.

This chain links TRBV11-2 with TRBJ1-1; a weak D match, TRBD1 (5 bases). The CDR3 length is 12 residues. Trimming took 5 bases from V and 4 from J, leaving 8 bases between them. Germline lookup yields CDR1 SGHAT and CDR2 FQNNGV. The chain's CDR3 is CASSNGGTEAFF. The CDR3 nucleotides are TGTGCCAGCAGCAACGGGGGCACTGAAGCTTTCTTT.

This clone was found a few times. The chain uses TRBV29-1 and TRBJ2-7; D is perhaps TRBD1 (5 bases). V was shortened by 4 bases and J by 2 bases, with 15 bases between the two germline ends. Germline-derived CDR1 and CDR2 are SQVTM and ANQGSEA. The CDR3 runs 14 residues. The CDR3 region has the DNA TGCAGCGTTGCCCACCCAGGGCTCCCCTACGAGCAGTACTTC. Protein product: CSVAHPGLPYEQYF.

CDR3 protein: CASSPIAGEETQYF. CDR3 in DNA: TGCGCCAGCAGCCCTATAGCGGGAGAAGAGACCCAGTACTTC. The J gene is TRBJ2-5, the V gene TRBV5-1; 9 positions agree with TRBD2. The CDR3 has 14 amino acids. Unmatched junction bases numbered 4, after V lost 4 bases and J lost 3 bases. Germline CDR1 reads SGHRS; CDR2 reads YFSETQ. The full variable domain, rest sourced from reference TRBV5-1 and TRBJ2-5, is KAGVTQTPRYLIKTRGQQVTLSCSPISGHRSVSWYQQTPGQGLQFLFEYFSETQRNKGNFPGRFSGRQFSNSRSEMNVSTLELGDSALYLCASSPIAGEETQYFGPGTRLLVL.

The chain has TRBV7-2 and TRBJ2-2; perhaps TRBD2 as D (6 bases). The V and J ends lost 4 bases and 7 bases respectively, with 7 bases between them. The CDR3 is made up of 12 amino acids. The V gene's germline CDR1 is SGHTA and CDR2 FQGNSA. The CDR3 loop reads CASSWGDGELFF. DNA for the CDR3: TGTGCCAGCAGCTGGGGGGACGGGGAGCTGTTTTTT.

V and J are TRBV6-5 and TRBJ1-6; 9 bases align to TRBD1. V shed 5 bases and J 7 bases; nucleotides not matched to a gene: 6. This CDR3 spans 15 amino acids. Germline CDR1 and CDR2: MNHEY and SVGAGI. In DNA form, the CDR3 reads TGTGCCAGCAGTGCGTCGGACAGGGGAAATTCACCCCTCCACTTT. Translated, it gives CASSASDRGNSPLHF.

The genes are TRBV7-8 and TRBJ2-2; D not resolved. CDR3 length equals 12 residues. The V and J ends lost 5 bases and 7 bases respectively, with 8 bases between them. Germline CDR1 reads SGHVS; CDR2 reads FQNEAQ. CDR3 sequence: CASSLHLGELFF. The CDR3 nucleotides read TGTGCCAGCAGCCTACATCTCGGGGAGCTGTTTTTT.

This clone was counted between two and nine times. V gene TRBV11-2 combines with J gene TRBJ2-1; weak D call: TRBD2 (6 bases). Trimming shortened V by 6 bases and J by 7 bases, and 16 bases separated the two germline ends. The CDR3 runs 14 residues. Germline loops: CDR1 SGHAT, CDR2 FQNNGV. The CDR3 loop reads CASRRGDLRNEQFF. In DNA form, the CDR3 reads TGTGCCAGCAGGCGAGGGGACTTGAGAAATGAGCAGTTCTTC.

This clone was seen only a few times. The chain uses TRBV7-9 and TRBJ2-3; the match to TRBD2 covers 7 bases. V trimming: 2 bases; J trimming: 3 bases; junction bases outside the gene matches: 11. The CDR3 is 17 residues long. CDR1 and CDR2 (germline): SEHNR, FQNEAQ (reference sequence). CDR3 sequence (DNA): TGTGCCAGCAGCTTAAATGCAGCGGGGAGGGCGACAGATACGCAGTATTTT. Amino acids: CASSLNAAGRATDTQYF.

The genes are TRBV6-1 and TRBJ2-7; 13 nucleotides line up with TRBD2. Germline assignment: CDR1 MNHNS and CDR2 SASEGT. The V gene end was trimmed by 8 bases and the J gene end by 7 bases; junction bases not matched to a gene: 8. There are 14 residues in the CDR3. CDR3 sequence: CASQRGLAGQEQYF. As DNA, the CDR3 is TGTGCCAGCCAACGGGGACTAGCGGGGCAGGAGCAGTACTTC.

The chain uses TRBV18 and TRBJ2-3, with D unresolved. The CDR3 is 13 residues long. The V end was cut by 3 bases, the J end by 4 bases, with 8 bases between. Germline values: CDR1 KGHSH, CDR2 LQKENI. The CDR3 sequence: CASSPAEADTQYF. The CDR3 nucleotides are TGTGCCAGCTCACCGGCAGAAGCAGATACGCAGTATTTT.

The chain couples TRBV7-3 to TRBJ2-7; 7 bases are a match to TRBD2. The V segment lost 0 bases and the J segment 1 base; nucleotides outside the gene matches: 3. Germline CDR1 is SGHTA and CDR2 is FQGTGA. The CDR3 spans 15 residues. CDR3 protein: CASSLTAGPSYEQYF. The CDR3 nucleotides read TGTGCCAGCAGCTTAACAGCGGGGCCTTCCTACGAGCAGTACTTC.

The chain links TRBV6-5 to TRBJ1-6; the D is unclear. Per germline, CDR1 MNHEY and CDR2 SVGAGI. Trimming stripped 5 bases from V and 0 bases from J, with 8 bases between. The CDR3 spans 15 residues. The CDR3 here is CASSHTSSYNSPLHF. The CDR3 coding sequence is TGTGCCAGCAGTCACACGAGCTCCTATAATTCACCCCTCCACTTT.